What follows is one T cell receptor beta chain and its context. Its antigen is unknown. In the same sample, other DNA sequences code for this CDR3. Losses at the gene ends were 1 base for V and 3 bases for J; bases not matched to a gene: 4. This CDR3 spans 16 amino acids. Germline CDR1 KGHSH, CDR2 LQKENI. Assay used: immunoSEQ multiplex PCR; TCRdb lists only in-frame clones, some missing. Here the sample spans about 12,000 clones, approximately 88% being singletons. The record originates from a study of lymphopenia after photon versus proton radiotherapy. Study results and caveats: Proton therapy kept repertoires fairly stable, unlike photons, which gained effector/memory cells.

The source material was peripheral blood, sampled from a patient treated with proton-based radiotherapy. The clonotype originates from a man in his sixties with pancreatic cancer. V usage is TRBV18 and J usage is TRBJ2-2; 8 bases agree with TRBD1. The CDR3 DNA follows: TGTGCCAGCTCACCACGGCAGGGGGCTGACACCGGGGAGCTGTTTTTT. Its protein product is CASSPRQGADTGELFF.